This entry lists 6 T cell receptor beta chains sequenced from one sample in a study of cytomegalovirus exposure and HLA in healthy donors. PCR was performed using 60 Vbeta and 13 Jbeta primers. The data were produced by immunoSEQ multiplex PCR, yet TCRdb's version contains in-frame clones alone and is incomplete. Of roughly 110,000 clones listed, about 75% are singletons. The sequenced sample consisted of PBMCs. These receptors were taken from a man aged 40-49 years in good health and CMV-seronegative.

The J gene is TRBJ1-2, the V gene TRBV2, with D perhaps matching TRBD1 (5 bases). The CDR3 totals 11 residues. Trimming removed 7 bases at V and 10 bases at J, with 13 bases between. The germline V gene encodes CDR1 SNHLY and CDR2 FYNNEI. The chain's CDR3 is CASNLGHLYTF. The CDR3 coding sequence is TGTGCCAGCAACCTTGGACATCTCTACACCTTC.

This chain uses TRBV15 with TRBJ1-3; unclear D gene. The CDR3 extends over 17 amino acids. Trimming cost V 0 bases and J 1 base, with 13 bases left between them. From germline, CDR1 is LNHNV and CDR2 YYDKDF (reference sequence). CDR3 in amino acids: CATSRDGPQTSGNTIYF. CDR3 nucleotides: TGTGCCACCAGCAGAGATGGGCCGCAGACATCTGGAAACACCATATATTTT.

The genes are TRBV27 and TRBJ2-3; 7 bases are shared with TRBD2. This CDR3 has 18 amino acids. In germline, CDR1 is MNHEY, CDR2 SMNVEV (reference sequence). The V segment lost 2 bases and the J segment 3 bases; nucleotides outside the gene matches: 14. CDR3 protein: CASSLLTGGRRGTDTQYF. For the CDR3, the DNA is TGTGCCAGCAGTTTACTGACGGGGGGACGCCGCGGAACAGATACGCAGTATTTT.

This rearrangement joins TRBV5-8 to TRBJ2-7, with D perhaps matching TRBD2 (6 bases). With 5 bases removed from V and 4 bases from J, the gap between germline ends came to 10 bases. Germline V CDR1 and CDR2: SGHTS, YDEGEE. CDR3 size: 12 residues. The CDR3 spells CASRPRGYEQYF. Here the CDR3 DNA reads TGTGCCAGCAGGCCTCGGGGGTACGAGCAGTACTTC.

As DNA, the CDR3 is TGTGCCAGCACCCCTTTGAGGGAAAGGGGGCAAAACATTCAGTACTTC. Residues: CASTPLRERGQNIQYF. This chain links TRBV2 with TRBJ2-4; 7 bases fit TRBD1. Per germline, CDR1 SNHLY and CDR2 FYNNEI. V trimming: 7 bases; J trimming: 5 bases; junction bases outside the gene matches: 14. The CDR3 runs 16 residues.

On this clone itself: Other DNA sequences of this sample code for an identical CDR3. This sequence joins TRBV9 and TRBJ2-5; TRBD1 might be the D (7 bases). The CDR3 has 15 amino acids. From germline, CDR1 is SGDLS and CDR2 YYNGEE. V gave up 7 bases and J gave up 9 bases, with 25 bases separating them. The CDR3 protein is CASARGEANSRPQYF. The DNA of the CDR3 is TGTGCCAGCGCCAGGGGGGAGGCGAACTCGCGCCCCCAGTACTTC.